This TCR beta chain emerged from a study of T cell responses to AZD1222 COVID-19 vaccine. Findings of the study overall: Receipt of two AZD1222 doses was followed by a rise in Spike-specific TCR breadth and depth. Spike was spanned by vaccine-associated CD4 TCRs, which were dominant at 160-218 and 743-854. Sampling that yielded the repertoires occurred only after the peak T cell response. Clonal diversity was possibly underestimated, and white British individuals and females predominated among donors.

Germline lookup yields CDR1 SQVTM and CDR2 ANQGSEA. V lost 7 bases, J lost 1 base, and 3 bases stayed unmatched. CDR3 size: 12 residues. Clones were sequenced by immunoSEQ multiplex PCR, and TCRdb holds only the in-frame ones, with some missing. The sample consists of about 120,000 clones, 90% to 95% of them appearing once. Worth noting for this clone: Its antigen remains unidentified.

J is TRBJ2-7 and V is TRBV29-1; TRBD1 matches at 8 bases. This TCR was sampled from an adult in good health. Sequencing was performed on peripheral blood, taken on day 0 of AZD1222 vaccination. This CDR3 is CSGRTGSYEQYF. The DNA of the CDR3 is TGCAGCGGCAGGACAGGGTCCTACGAGCAGTACTTC.